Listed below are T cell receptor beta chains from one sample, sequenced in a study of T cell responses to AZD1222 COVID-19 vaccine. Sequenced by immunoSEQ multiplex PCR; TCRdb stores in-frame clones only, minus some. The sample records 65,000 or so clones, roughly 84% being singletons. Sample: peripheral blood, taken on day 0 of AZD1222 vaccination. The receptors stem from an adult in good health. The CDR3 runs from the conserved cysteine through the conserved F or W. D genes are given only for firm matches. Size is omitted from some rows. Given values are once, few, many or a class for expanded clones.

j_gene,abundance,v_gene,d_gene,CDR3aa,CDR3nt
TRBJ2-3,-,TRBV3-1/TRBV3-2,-,CASSDRTGRADTQYF,TGTGCCAGCAGCGATCGGACAGGGAGGGCAGATACGCAGTATTTT
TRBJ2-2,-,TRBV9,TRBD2,CASSAERGLIGELFF,TGTGCCAGCAGCGCCGAGCGGGGGCTGATCGGGGAGCTGTTTTTT
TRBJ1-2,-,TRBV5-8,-,CASSLADAAHYGYTF,TGTGCCAGCAGCTTGGCTGATGCAGCCCACTATGGCTACACCTTC
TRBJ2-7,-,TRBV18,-,CASTGGTDYEQYF,TGTGCCAGCACCGGAGGGACAGACTACGAGCAGTACTTC
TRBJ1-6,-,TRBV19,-,CASSTAYNSPLHF,TGTGCCAGTAGTACAGCATATAATTCACCCCTCCACTTT
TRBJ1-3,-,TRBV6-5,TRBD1,CASSLRQGAGGNTIYF,TGTGCCAGCAGTTTAAGACAGGGGGCTGGTGGAAACACCATATATTTT
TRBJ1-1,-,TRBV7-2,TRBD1,CASSLQSQGAAFF,TGTGCCAGCAGCTTACAGAGTCAGGGGGCGGCTTTCTTT
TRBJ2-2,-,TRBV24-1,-,CATSHRENTGELFF,TGTGCCACTAGTCACAGGGAGAATACCGGGGAGCTGTTTTTT
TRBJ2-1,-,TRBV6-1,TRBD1,CASSEGDRSYNEQFF,TGTGCCAGCAGTGAAGGGGACAGATCCTACAATGAGCAGTTCTTC
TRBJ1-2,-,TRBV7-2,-,CASNPQSMNANYGYTF,TGTGCCAGCAACCCCCAGTCGATGAATGCTAACTATGGCTACACCTTC
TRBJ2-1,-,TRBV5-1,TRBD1,CASRQGGPYNEQFF,TGCGCCAGCAGACAGGGGGGCCCCTACAATGAGCAGTTCTTC
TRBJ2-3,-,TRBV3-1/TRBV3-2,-,CASSLRARATDTQYF,TGTGCCAGCAGCCTCCGGGCCCGTGCCACAGATACGCAGTATTTT
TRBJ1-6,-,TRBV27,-,CASSDGQQSLF,TGTGCCAGCAGTGACGGACAGCAGTCTCTCTTT
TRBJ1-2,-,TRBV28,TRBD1,CASSLVFWTGAEGYTF,TGTGCCAGCAGTCTCGTCTTTTGGACAGGGGCCGAAGGCTACACCTTC
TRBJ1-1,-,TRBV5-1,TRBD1,CASRGQGMNTEAFF,TGCGCCAGCAGGGGACAGGGGATGAACACTGAAGCTTTCTTT
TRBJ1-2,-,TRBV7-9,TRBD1,CASTPGGGGYTF,TGTGCCAGCACCCCAGGGGGGGGAGGCTACACCTTC
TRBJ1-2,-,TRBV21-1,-,CASSKFGRPFYGYTF,TGTGCCAGCAGCAAATTCGGCAGACCGTTCTATGGCTACACCTTC
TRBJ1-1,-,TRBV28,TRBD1,CASRGTGQGDTEAFF,TGTGCCAGCAGGGGAACGGGACAGGGAGACACTGAAGCTTTCTTT
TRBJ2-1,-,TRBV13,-,CASSSINEQFF,TGTGCCAGCAGCTCCATCAATGAGCAGTTCTTC
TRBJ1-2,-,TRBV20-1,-,CSATDQIGYTF,TGCAGTGCCACAGACCAGATTGGCTACACCTTC
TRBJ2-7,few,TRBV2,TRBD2,CASSVGLAGAYEQYF,TGTGCCAGCAGTGTCGGACTAGCGGGGGCCTACGAGCAGTACTTC
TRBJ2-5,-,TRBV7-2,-,CASSLGGVKETQYF,TGTGCCAGCAGCTTGGGTGGGGTTAAAGAGACCCAGTACTTC
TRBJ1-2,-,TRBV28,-,CASSPPLRQGIHGYTF,TGTGCCAGCAGTCCGCCTCTTAGGCAGGGCATCCATGGCTACACCTTC
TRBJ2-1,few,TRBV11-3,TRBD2,CASSLRTSGGHEQFF,TGTGCCAGCAGCCTAAGGACTAGCGGGGGTCATGAGCAGTTCTTC
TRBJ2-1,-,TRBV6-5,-,CASAGPGPYNEQFF,TGTGCCAGCGCGGGACCCGGGCCCTACAATGAGCAGTTCTTC
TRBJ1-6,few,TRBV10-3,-,CAISELVINSPLHF,TGTGCCATCAGTGAGTTAGTAATCAATTCACCCCTCCACTTT